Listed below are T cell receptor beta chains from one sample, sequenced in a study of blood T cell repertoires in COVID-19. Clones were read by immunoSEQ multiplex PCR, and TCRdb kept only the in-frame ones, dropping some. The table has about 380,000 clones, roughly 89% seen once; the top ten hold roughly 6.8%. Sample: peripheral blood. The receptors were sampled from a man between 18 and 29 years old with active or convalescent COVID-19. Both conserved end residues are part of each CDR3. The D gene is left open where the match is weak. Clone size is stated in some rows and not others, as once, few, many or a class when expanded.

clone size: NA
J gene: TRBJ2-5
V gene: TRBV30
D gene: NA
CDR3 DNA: TGTGCCTGGAGCCGGGACACCGTATGGGAGACCCAGTACTTC
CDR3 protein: CAWSRDTVWETQYF

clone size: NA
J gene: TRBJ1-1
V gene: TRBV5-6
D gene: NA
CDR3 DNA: TGTGCCAGCAGCTTGTTACAGGGTTTTAGGTTGGACACTGAAGCTTTCTTT
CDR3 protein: CASSLLQGFRLDTEAFF

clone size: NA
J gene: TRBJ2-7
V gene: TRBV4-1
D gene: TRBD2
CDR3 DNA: TGCGCCAGCAGCCAAGTTGGGAGTAGCGGGAGCTACGAGCAGTACTTC
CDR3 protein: CASSQVGSSGSYEQYF

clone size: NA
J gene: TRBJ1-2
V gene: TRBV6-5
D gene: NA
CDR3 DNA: TGTGCCAGCACGCTCGGAGAGGGCTATGGCTACACCTTC
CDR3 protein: CASTLGEGYGYTF

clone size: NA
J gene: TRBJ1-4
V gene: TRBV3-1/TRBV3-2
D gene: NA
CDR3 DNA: TGTGCCAGCAGCTTACACCGGGAGTCTAATGAAAAACTGTTTTTT
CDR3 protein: CASSLHRESNEKLFF

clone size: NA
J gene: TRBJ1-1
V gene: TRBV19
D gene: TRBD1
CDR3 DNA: TGTGCCAGTAGCAGGCCGGGACAGGGCGTGAACACTGAAGCTTTCTTT
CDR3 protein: CASSRPGQGVNTEAFF

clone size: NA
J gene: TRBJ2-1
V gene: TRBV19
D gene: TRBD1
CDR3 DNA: TGTGCCAGTAACCGGGACAGGAATGAGCAGTTCTTC
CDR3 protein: CASNRDRNEQFF

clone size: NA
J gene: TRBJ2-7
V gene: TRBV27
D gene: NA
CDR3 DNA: TGTGCCAGCGGGGATGGGGGGGGCTTCGCCGAGCAGTACTTC
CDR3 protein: CASGDGGGFAEQYF

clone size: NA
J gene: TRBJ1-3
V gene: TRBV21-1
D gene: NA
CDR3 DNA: TGTGCCACCAAGATACCCAGGTTGTTGTTAAACACCATATATTTT
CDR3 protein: CATKIPRLLLNTIYF

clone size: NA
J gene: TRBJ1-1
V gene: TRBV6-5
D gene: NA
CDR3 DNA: TGTGCCAGCACCCGAGTGAAAGCTTTCTTT
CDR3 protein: CASTRVKAFF

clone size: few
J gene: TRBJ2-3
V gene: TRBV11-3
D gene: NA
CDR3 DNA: TGTGCCAGCAGCCACAGGAATTTACAGGGCACAGATACGCAGTATTTT
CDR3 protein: CASSHRNLQGTDTQYF

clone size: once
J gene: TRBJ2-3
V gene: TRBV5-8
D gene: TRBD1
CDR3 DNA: TGTGCCAGCAGCTTCCCGGACAGGCTACCAGATACGCAGTATTTT
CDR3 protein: CASSFPDRLPDTQYF

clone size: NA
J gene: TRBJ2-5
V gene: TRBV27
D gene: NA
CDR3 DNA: TGTGCCAGCGGGGGGACCGTCCTTGGGGAGACCCAGTACTTC
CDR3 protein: CASGGTVLGETQYF

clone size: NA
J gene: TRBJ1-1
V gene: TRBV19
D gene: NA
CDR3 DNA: TGTGCCAGTAGCGAAAACAGGGTGAACACTGAAGCTTTCTTT
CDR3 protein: CASSENRVNTEAFF

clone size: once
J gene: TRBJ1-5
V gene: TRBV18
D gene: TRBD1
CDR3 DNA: TGTGCCAGCTCACGTCAGGCGGGACAGACCAATCAGCCCCAGCATTTT
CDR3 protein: CASSRQAGQTNQPQHF

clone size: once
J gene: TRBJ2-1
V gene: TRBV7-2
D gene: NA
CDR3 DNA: TGTGCCAGCAGCCTTGGACTTTACAATGAGCAGTTCTTC
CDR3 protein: CASSLGLYNEQFF

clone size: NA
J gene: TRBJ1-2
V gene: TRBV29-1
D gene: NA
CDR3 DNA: TGCAGCGATTCGACAGACTATGGCTACACCTTC
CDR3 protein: CSDSTDYGYTF

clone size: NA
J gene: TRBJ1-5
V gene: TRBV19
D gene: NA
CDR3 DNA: TGTGCCAGTACTAGTCTCAATCAGCCCCAGCATTTT
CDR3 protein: CASTSLNQPQHF

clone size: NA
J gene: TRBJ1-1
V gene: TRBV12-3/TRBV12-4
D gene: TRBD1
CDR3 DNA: TGTGCCAGCAGTCGGACAGGGAAAGCTTTCTTT
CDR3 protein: CASSRTGKAFF

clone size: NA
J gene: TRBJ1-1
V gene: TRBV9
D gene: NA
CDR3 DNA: TGTGCCAGCAGCGTATTACAGGGAAATGAAGCTTTCTTT
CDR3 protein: CASSVLQGNEAFF

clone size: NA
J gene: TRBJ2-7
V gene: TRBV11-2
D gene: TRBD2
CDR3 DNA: TGTGCCAGCAGCTGGGGGACTAGTTCGGAGCAGTACTTC
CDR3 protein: CASSWGTSSEQYF

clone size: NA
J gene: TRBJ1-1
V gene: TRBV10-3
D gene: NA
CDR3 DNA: TGTGCCATCAGTGAGCAGACGGGGACTGAAGCTTTCTTT
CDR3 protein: CAISEQTGTEAFF

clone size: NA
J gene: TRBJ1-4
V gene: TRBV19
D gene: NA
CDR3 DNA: TGTGCCAGTAGGTCGAGAGGGGGAACTAATGAAAAACTGTTTTTT
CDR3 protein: CASRSRGGTNEKLFF

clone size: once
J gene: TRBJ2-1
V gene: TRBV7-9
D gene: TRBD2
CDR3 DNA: TGTGCCAGCAGCCCCTCCAGGACTAGCGGGAGACTCAATGAGCAGTTCTTC
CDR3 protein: CASSPSRTSGRLNEQFF

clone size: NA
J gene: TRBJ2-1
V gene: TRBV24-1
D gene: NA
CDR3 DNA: TGTGCCACCAGTGATTTGCAGGCGGGGAATGAGCAGTTCTTC
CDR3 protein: CATSDLQAGNEQFF

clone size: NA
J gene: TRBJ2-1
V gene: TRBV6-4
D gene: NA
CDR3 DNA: TGTGCCAGCAGCCACGGAGGGGATAATGAGCAGTTCTTC
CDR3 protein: CASSHGGDNEQFF

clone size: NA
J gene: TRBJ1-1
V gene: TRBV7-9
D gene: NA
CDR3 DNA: TGTGCCAGCAGCTTCCGGACACTCAGGAACACTGAAGCTTTCTTT
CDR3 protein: CASSFRTLRNTEAFF

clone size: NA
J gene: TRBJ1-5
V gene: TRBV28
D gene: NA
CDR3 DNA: TGTGCCAGCAGTGCCTACAGCTTGAATCAGCCCCAGCATTTT
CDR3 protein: CASSAYSLNQPQHF

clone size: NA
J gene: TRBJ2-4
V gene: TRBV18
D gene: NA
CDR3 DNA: TGTGCCAGCTCACTCGGACAGCCTTTAGCCAAAAACATTCAGTACTTC
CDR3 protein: CASSLGQPLAKNIQYF

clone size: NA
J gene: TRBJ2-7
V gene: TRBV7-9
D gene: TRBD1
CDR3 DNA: TGTGCCAGCAGCCGAAATGCGGACAGGGGTAACGAGCAGTACTTC
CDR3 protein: CASSRNADRGNEQYF

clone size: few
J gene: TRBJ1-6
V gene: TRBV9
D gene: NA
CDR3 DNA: TGTGCCAGCAGCGTAGAACAGGACTATCCCCTCCACTTT
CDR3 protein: CASSVEQDYPLHF

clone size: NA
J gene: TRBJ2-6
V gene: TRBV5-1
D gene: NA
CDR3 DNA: TGCGCCAGCAGTCGAAGTGGGCCTGGGGCCAACGTGCTGACTTTC
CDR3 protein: CASSRSGPGANVLTF

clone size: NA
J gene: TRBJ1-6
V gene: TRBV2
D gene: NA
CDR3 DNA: TGTGCCAGCAGTGAAGTTCGCCAGGGTCTAGATTCACCCCTCCACTTT
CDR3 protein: CASSEVRQGLDSPLHF

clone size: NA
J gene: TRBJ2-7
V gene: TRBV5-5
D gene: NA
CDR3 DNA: TGTGCCAGCAGCTTTTCCAACTACGAGCAGTACTTC
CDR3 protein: CASSFSNYEQYF

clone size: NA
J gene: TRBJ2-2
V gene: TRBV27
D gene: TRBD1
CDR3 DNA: TGTGCCAGCAGTCCCCTGGACAGGGCCGAGCTGTTTTTT
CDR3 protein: CASSPLDRAELFF

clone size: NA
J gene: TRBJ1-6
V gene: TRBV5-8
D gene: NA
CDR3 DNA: TGTGCCAGCAGCCCCGGACGGGGGGATTCACCCCTCCACTTT
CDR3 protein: CASSPGRGDSPLHF

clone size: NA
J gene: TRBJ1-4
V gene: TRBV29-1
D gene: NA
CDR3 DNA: TGCAGCGTTGACAGTAATGAAAAACTGTTTTTT
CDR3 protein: CSVDSNEKLFF

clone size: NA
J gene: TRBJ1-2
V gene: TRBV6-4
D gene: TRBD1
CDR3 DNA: TGTGCCAGCAGCCGGGACAGACTTGGCGGCTACACCTTC
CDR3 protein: CASSRDRLGGYTF

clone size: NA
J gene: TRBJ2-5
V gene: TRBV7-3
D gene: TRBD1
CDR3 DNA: TGTGCCAGCAGCTCAGGGACAGGGGGCCTCGAGACCCAGTACTTC
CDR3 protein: CASSSGTGGLETQYF

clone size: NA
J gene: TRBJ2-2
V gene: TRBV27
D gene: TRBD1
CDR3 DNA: TGTGCCAGCAGCAGAGGACAGGAGAACACCGGGGAGCTGTTTTTT
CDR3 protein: CASSRGQENTGELFF

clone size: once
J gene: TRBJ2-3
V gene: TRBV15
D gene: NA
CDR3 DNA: TGTGCCACCCGTCCCGGGACTGGGGAGACAGATACGCAGTATTTT
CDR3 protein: CATRPGTGETDTQYF

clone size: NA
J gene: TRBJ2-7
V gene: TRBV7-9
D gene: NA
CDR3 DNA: TGTGCCAGCAGCCCCGTGGCTTCCTACGAGCAGTACTTC
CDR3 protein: CASSPVASYEQYF

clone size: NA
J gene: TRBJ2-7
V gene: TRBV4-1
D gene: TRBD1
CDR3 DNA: TGCGCCAGCAGCCAAGCACTCTTTGGGCTTGGGACAGGTCGTTACGAGCAGTACTTC
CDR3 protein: CASSQALFGLGTGRYEQYF

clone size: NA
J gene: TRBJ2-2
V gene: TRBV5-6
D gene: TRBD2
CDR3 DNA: TGTGCCAGCGGCCCCGCTAGCGGGGGGGCGTATACCGGGGAGCTGTTTTTT
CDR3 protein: CASGPASGGAYTGELFF

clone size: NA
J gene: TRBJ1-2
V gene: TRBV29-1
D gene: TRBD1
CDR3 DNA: TGCAGCGCGGAGGACAGGGTCGCTTATGGCTACACCTTC
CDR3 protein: CSAEDRVAYGYTF

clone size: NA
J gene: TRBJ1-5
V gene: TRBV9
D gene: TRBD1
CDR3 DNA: TGTGCCAGCAGCGCCGGGCAGGGGGTGGGGAGCAATCAGCCCCAGCATTTT
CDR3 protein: CASSAGQGVGSNQPQHF

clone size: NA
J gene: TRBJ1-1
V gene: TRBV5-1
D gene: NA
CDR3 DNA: TGCGCCAGCATGGAGGTGAACACTGAAGCTTTCTTT
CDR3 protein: CASMEVNTEAFF

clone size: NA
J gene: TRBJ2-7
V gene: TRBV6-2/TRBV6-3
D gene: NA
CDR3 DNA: TGTGCCAGCAGTTACTTTACGAGCTCCTACGAGCAGTACTTC
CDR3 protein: CASSYFTSSYEQYF

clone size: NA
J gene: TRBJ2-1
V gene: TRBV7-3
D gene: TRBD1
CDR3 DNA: TGTGCCAGCAGGACGGGACAGGAGCAGTTCTTC
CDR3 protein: CASRTGQEQFF

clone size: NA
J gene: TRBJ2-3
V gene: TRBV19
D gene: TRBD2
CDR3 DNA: TGTGCCAGTAGTATACTAGCGGGTGGCACAGATACGCAGTATTTT
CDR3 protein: CASSILAGGTDTQYF

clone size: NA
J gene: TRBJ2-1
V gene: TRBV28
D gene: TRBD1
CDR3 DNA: TGTGCCAGCAGGGAAACAGGGGATCGGAATGAGCAGTTCTTC
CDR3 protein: CASRETGDRNEQFF

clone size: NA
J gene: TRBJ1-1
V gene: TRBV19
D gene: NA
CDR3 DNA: TGTGCCAGTAGTCCGTTCGCGGGGGCGAGAACTGAAGCTTTCTTT
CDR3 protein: CASSPFAGARTEAFF

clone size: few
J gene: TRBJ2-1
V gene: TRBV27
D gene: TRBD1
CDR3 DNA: TGTGCCAGCAGTTTCGGGGGACAGGGATCTTATGAGCAGTTCTTC
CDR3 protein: CASSFGGQGSYEQFF